The rows below give T cell receptor beta chains drawn from one sample of a study of T-cell reconstitution after alpha-beta-depleted transplantation in children. TCRdb called the PCR reads again in MiXCR, with one record for every CDR3 protein. The sample lists around 700,000 distinct CDR3 sequences, around 13% occurring once. The sequencing used PBMCs, collected before TCRalphabeta/CD19-depleted stem cell transplant. These receptors were collected from a girl aged 2 to 10 with congenital amegakaryocytic thrombocytopenia, due to receive a stem cell transplant. Each CDR3 is given with its conserved first and last residue. A D gene is named only where the DNA matches it firmly. Only some rows state a clone size, as once, few, many or a class for expanded clones.

d_call | j_call | clone_size | v_call | cdr3_aa | cdr3_nt
. | TRBJ2-7 | . | TRBV6-2/TRBV6-3 | CASTPGRYEQYF | TGTGCCAGCACCCCCGGGAGATACGAGCAGTACTTC
TRBD1 | TRBJ2-2 | few | TRBV7-9 | CASRSGTGATGELFF | TGTGCCAGCAGGTCCGGGACAGGGGCCACCGGGGAGCTGTTTTTT
TRBD2 | TRBJ2-3 | many | TRBV24-1 | CATSDMREGHDTQYF | TGTGCCACCAGTGATATGCGGGAGGGCCACGATACGCAGTATTTT
TRBD2 | TRBJ2-6 | few | TRBV11-1 | CASSLDSGGGANVLTF | TGTGCCAGCAGCTTAGATTCGGGAGGTGGGGCCAACGTCCTGACTTTC
TRBD2 | TRBJ2-3 | . | TRBV6-1 | CASRGTSGTLTDTQYF | TGTGCCAGCAGAGGGACTAGCGGGACACTCACAGATACGCAGTATTTT
TRBD2 | TRBJ2-1 | few | TRBV29-1 | CSVGGLAGTGPYNEQFF | TGCAGCGTTGGAGGACTAGCGGGCACAGGCCCCTACAATGAGCAGTTCTTC
TRBD1 | TRBJ1-6 | . | TRBV3-1 | CASSQGRGTGGSPLHF | TGTGCCAGCAGCCAAGGGCGCGGGACAGGGGGTTCACCCCTCCACTTT
. | TRBJ1-2 | many | TRBV27 | CASSFSMNYGYTF | TGTGCCAGCAGTTTTTCTATGAACTATGGCTACACCTTC
TRBD2 | TRBJ2-3 | . | TRBV11-1 | CASSHPGLPNQVRTDTQYF | TGTGCCAGCAGCCACCCGGGACTACCCAACCAAGTGCGCACAGATACGCAGTATTTT
. | TRBJ1-2 | many | TRBV5-1 | CASSSDLTGDGYTF | TGCGCCAGCAGCTCAGACTTAACGGGGGATGGCTACACCTTC
. | TRBJ1-1 | few | TRBV5-5 | CASSLAWTPEAFF | TGTGCCAGCAGCTTGGCTTGGACACCTGAAGCTTTCTTT
TRBD1 | TRBJ2-2 | . | TRBV27 | CASSPWDRVNTGELFF | TGTGCCAGCAGTCCATGGGACAGGGTGAACACCGGGGAGCTGTTTTTT
. | TRBJ2-3 | . | TRBV7-2 | CASSLSAASTDTQYF | TGTGCCAGCAGCTTATCAGCGGCTAGCACAGATACGCAGTATTTT
TRBD2 | TRBJ2-1 | few | TRBV5-1 | CASTSGRANEQFF | TGCGCCAGCACTAGCGGGAGGGCCAATGAGCAGTTCTTC
. | TRBJ2-1 | . | TRBV28 | CASSLWVDNEQFF | TGTGCCAGCAGTTTATGGGTTGACAATGAGCAGTTCTTC
TRBD2 | TRBJ2-3 | many | TRBV24-1 | CATRVGLAGPTDTQYF | TGTGCCACTAGAGTCGGACTAGCGGGACCCACAGATACGCAGTATTTT
. | TRBJ2-1 | few | TRBV20-1 | CSASSVSWNEQFF | TGCAGTGCTAGCAGTGTTTCTTGGAATGAGCAGTTCTTC
. | TRBJ1-1 | . | TRBV18 | CASRQGLNTEAFF | TGTGCCAGTCGTCAGGGACTGAACACTGAAGCTTTCTTT
. | TRBJ2-1 | few | TRBV20-1 | CSARDQGTHYNEQFF | TGCAGTGCTAGAGATCAGGGGACTCATTACAATGAGCAGTTCTTC
. | TRBJ2-7 | many | TRBV4-2 | CASSPVGKPYEQYF | TGTGCCAGCAGCCCAGTGGGGAAGCCGTACGAGCAGTACTTC
TRBD2 | TRBJ2-7 | many | TRBV30 | CAWSKGLAGLEQYF | TGTGCCTGGAGTAAGGGACTAGCGGGACTCGAGCAGTACTTC
. | TRBJ2-2 | . | TRBV2 | CASSEAGGRHLSRGELFF | TGTGCCAGCAGTGAAGCTGGTGGGCGGCACCTATCACGTGGGGAGCTGTTTTTT
. | TRBJ2-7 | few | TRBV20-1 | CSAVYQGWSYEQYF | TGCAGTGCTGTATATCAGGGATGGTCCTACGAGCAGTACTTC
TRBD1 | TRBJ2-7 | . | TRBV7-6 | CASRASPGQGPHEQYF | TGTGCCAGCAGAGCGAGCCCGGGACAGGGACCCCACGAGCAGTACTTC
. | TRBJ2-1 | many | TRBV20-1 | CSARQAFNNEQFF | TGCAGTGCCAGACAGGCCTTCAACAATGAGCAGTTCTTC
TRBD1 | TRBJ1-6 | many | TRBV3-1 | CASSRNRGLEDSPLHF | TGTGCCAGCAGCCGAAACAGGGGGCTAGAGGATTCACCCCTCCACTTT
TRBD1 | TRBJ1-5 | many | TRBV20-1 | CSASDRTGEDQPQHF | TGCAGTGCTAGTGATCGGACAGGGGAGGATCAGCCCCAGCATTTT
. | TRBJ2-7 | many | TRBV5-1 | CASSLSVGGTYEQYF | TGCGCCAGCAGCTTGTCTGTCGGAGGAACCTACGAGCAGTACTTC
. | TRBJ2-6 | . | TRBV5-1 | CASSWRTLGANVLTF | TGCGCCAGCAGCTGGCGGACACTTGGGGCCAACGTCCTGACTTTC
. | TRBJ2-3 | . | TRBV12-3/TRBV12-4 | CASRYTGPRDTDTQYF | TGTGCCAGCAGGTACACCGGGCCCCGAGACACAGATACGCAGTATTTT
. | TRBJ2-3 | many | TRBV5-1 | CASSYTPGLSTDTQYF | TGCGCCAGCAGCTACACTCCGGGCCTTAGCACAGATACGCAGTATTTT
. | TRBJ2-7 | many | TRBV20-1 | CSATKQTYEQYF | TGCAGTGCGACGAAACAGACCTACGAGCAGTACTTC
. | TRBJ2-7 | few | TRBV7-8 | CASSLDVTGRHEQYF | TGTGCCAGCAGCTTAGACGTGACAGGGAGGCACGAGCAGTACTTC
. | TRBJ2-1 | many | TRBV5-1 | CASSLQGKEQFF | TGCGCCAGCAGCTTGCAAGGAAAAGAGCAGTTCTTC
. | TRBJ2-5 | many | TRBV29-1 | CSVEQETQYF | TGCAGCGTTGAACAAGAGACCCAGTACTTC
. | TRBJ2-7 | few | TRBV10-1 | CASSESMDQVDEQYF | TGCGCCAGCAGTGAGTCGATGGATCAGGTTGACGAGCAGTACTTC
TRBD1 | TRBJ2-5 | . | TRBV11-2 | CASSWTGVKETQYF | TGTGCCAGCAGCTGGACAGGGGTTAAAGAGACCCAGTACTTC
TRBD2 | TRBJ2-1 | . | TRBV14 | CASSQIAGAWNEQFF | TGTGCCAGCAGCCAAATAGCGGGAGCTTGGAATGAGCAGTTCTTC
. | TRBJ2-7 | few | TRBV5-1 | CASSLEQGFEQYF | TGCGCCAGCAGCTTGGAACAGGGATTCGAGCAGTACTTC
TRBD2 | TRBJ2-1 | few | TRBV6-1 | CASKGGGSGRSRSYNEQFF | TGTGCCAGCAAAGGGGGGGGTAGCGGGAGGTCCCGCTCCTACAATGAGCAGTTCTTC
. | TRBJ2-1 | many | TRBV4-1 | CASSPQPGPDNEQFF | TGCGCCAGCAGCCCGCAACCGGGGCCTGACAATGAGCAGTTCTTC
. | TRBJ2-3 | . | TRBV7-2 | CASSPRTRRDTQYF | TGTGCCAGCAGCCCACGGACTCGCAGAGATACGCAGTATTTT
. | TRBJ2-7 | few | TRBV3-1 | CASSQDAQVSYEQYF | TGTGCCAGCAGCCAAGATGCCCAAGTCAGTTACGAGCAGTACTTC
TRBD1 | TRBJ1-5 | many | TRBV20-1 | CSAHRDRDQPQHF | TGCAGTGCTCACCGGGACAGAGATCAGCCCCAGCATTTT
. | TRBJ2-3 | many | TRBV20-1 | CSASGGSRRDTQYF | TGCAGTGCTAGTGGGGGAAGTCGGCGGGATACGCAGTATTTT
TRBD1 | TRBJ1-1 | few | TRBV12-3/TRBV12-4 | CASMDFVGGRAEAFF | TGTGCCAGCATGGATTTTGTAGGGGGCCGAGCTGAAGCTTTCTTT
TRBD2 | TRBJ2-3 | many | TRBV15 | CATSARTKDTQYF | TGTGCTACTAGCGCGCGTACTAAAGATACGCAGTATTTT
TRBD2 | TRBJ2-1 | . | TRBV20-1 | CSARDRWTSGRNEQFF | TGCAGTGCTAGAGATAGGTGGACTAGCGGGAGAAATGAGCAGTTCTTC
TRBD1 | TRBJ2-3 | few | TRBV2 | CASSERQGATDTQYF | TGTGCCAGCAGCGAGAGACAGGGGGCTACAGATACGCAGTATTTT